This T cell receptor beta chain was found in a study of blood T cell repertoires in COVID-19. Overall study context: The samples span acute and convalescent COVID-19 from the United States, Italy and Spain.

Per the authors' pipeline: Cell counts per sample came from amplifying reference gene primers. Data came from immunoSEQ multiplex PCR; TCRdb stores just in-frame clones and leaves some out. V and J calls and clone size are given by that table; D and trimming were obtained from the DNA. This sample carries tens of thousands of clones, around 68% of them seen once, and the ten largest clones take about 9%. This TCR derives from a woman in her 70s with acute or convalescent COVID-19. The sequenced sample was peripheral blood.

This CDR3 is CASSQEQGVGETQYF. The CDR3 DNA sequence: TGTGCCAGCAGCCAAGAACAGGGGGTCGGAGAGACCCAGTACTTC. The chain joins TRBV3-1 (or the pseudogene TRBV3-2) to TRBJ2-5, with 8 positions matching TRBD1. V gave up 0 bases and J gave up 4 bases; unmatched junction bases: 4. The CDR3 has 15 residues. Germline lookup yields CDR1 LGHDT and CDR2 YNNKEL (reference sequence).